This TCR beta chain was observed in a study of neurological immune-mediated disorders. This CDR3 has 18 amino acids. V shed 4 bases and J 7 bases; nucleotides not matched to a gene: 18. The germline V gene has CDR1 SNHLY and CDR2 FYNNEI. This clonotype was seen many times. As for the cDNA, it was generated by 5'RACE with 10-nucleotide random UMIs. Each CDR3 protein is one row after TCRdb ran MiXCR on the 5' RACE reads. In the table there are approximately 30,000 distinct CDR3 sequences, over 20% of which are singletons. This receptor was identified in a woman aged 55-75 years in good health. V and J are TRBV2 and TRBJ2-1; 8 positions agree with TRBD2. The sample comprised PBMCs. The CDR3 reads CASSVSGGVAGNYNEQFF. The CDR3 DNA reads TGTGCCAGCAGTGTTTCGGGAGGAGTAGCGGGGAATTATAATGAGCAGTTCTTC.